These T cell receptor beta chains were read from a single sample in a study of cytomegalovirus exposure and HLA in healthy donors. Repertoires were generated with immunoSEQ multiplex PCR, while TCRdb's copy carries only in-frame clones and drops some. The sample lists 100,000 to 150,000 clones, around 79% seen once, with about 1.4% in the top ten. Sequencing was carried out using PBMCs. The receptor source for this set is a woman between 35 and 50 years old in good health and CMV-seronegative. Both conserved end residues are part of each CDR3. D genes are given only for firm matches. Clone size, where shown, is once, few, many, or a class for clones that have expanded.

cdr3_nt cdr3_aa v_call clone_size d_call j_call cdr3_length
TGTGCCAGCTCACCACTAGCCACCAATGAGCAGTTCTTC CASSPLATNEQFF TRBV18 . . TRBJ2-1 13
TGCGCCAGCAGACTAGCGGTCACAGATACGCAGTATTTT CASRLAVTDTQYF TRBV10-2 . TRBD2 TRBJ2-3 13
TGTGCCACCAACGACAGGGGCGCCTCCCAAGAGACCCAGTACTTC CATNDRGASQETQYF TRBV19 . TRBD1 TRBJ2-5 15
TGTGCCAGCAGCGGGCCAGCGGGGGTCAATGAGCAGTTCTTC CASSGPAGVNEQFF TRBV6-5 few TRBD2 TRBJ2-1 14
TGTGCCAGCAGTCTCTCCCCCACCAGGGCCTCCACTGAAGCTTTCTTT CASSLSPTRASTEAFF TRBV28 . . TRBJ1-1 16
TGTGCCAGCAGCCAAGTAGGGACAGGGGGTAGCAATGAGCAGTTCTTC CASSQVGTGGSNEQFF TRBV14 once TRBD1 TRBJ2-1 16
TGTGCCAGCAGCTTAACTCCCCCAGGCTCCTACGAGCAGTACTTC CASSLTPPGSYEQYF TRBV7-9 . . TRBJ2-7 15
TGTGCCAGCAGTGCCCGGGGGGGCTCCTACGAGCAGTACTTC CASSARGGSYEQYF TRBV6-1 . TRBD2 TRBJ2-7 14
TGTGCCAGCAGCTTAAGACTAGCGGGGGGCCCAGAGACCCAGTACTTC CASSLRLAGGPETQYF TRBV7-6 . TRBD2 TRBJ2-5 16
TGTGCCAGCAGCCCCCCGGCGGGGGGAACCGGGGAGCTGTTTTTT CASSPPAGGTGELFF TRBV2 . TRBD2 TRBJ2-2 15
TGCGCCAGCAGCTTTAGCGGGGGGGAAGAGACCCAGTACTTC CASSFSGGEETQYF TRBV5-1 . TRBD2 TRBJ2-5 14
TGTGCCAGCTCACCCCAGGGGTCCTCGTCTGAGACCTTC CASSPQGSSSETF TRBV18 . . TRBJ1-2 13
TGTGCCTGGACTTCGGACGTCGGGGGTCAGCCCCAGCATTTT CAWTSDVGGQPQHF TRBV30 . . TRBJ1-5 14
TGCGCCAGCAGCAGGACAGGGGACCAAGAGACCCAGTACTTC CASSRTGDQETQYF TRBV5-1 . TRBD1 TRBJ2-5 14
TGTGCCAGCAACAGGGGTCCGAATGGGGATACGCAGTATTTT CASNRGPNGDTQYF TRBV6-1 . TRBD1 TRBJ2-3 14
TGTTCCAGCACCGGAGTGAACACTGAAGCTTTCTTT CSSTGVNTEAFF TRBV7-9 . . TRBJ1-1 12
TGCGCCAGCAGCCGGGGTGGAGGGGGCGCTGATCAGCCCCAGCATTTT CASSRGGGGADQPQHF TRBV4-1 . TRBD1 TRBJ1-5 16
TGCAGCGTTGTTCAGGTCGGACAGGGGGTTTTCGATGGCTACCCCTTC CSVVQVGQGVFDGYPF TRBV29-1 . TRBD1 TRBJ1-2 16
TGTGCCAGCAGCACAGGGGGGGAAGAGACCCAGTACTTC CASSTGGEETQYF TRBV7-9 . . TRBJ2-5 13
TGCGCCAGCAGCTTGGAAAACAGTTCAAAGGAAAAACTGTTTTTT CASSLENSSKEKLFF TRBV5-1 . . TRBJ1-4 15
TGTGCCAGCAGCCCGATTAGCCGTTCTGGAAACACCATATATTTT CASSPISRSGNTIYF TRBV2 . . TRBJ1-3 15
TGCGCCAGCAGTGATGGTTCACCCTGGAGCGAGCAGTACTTC CASSDGSPWSEQYF TRBV10-1 . . TRBJ2-7 14
TGTGCCAGCCGGGACAGAAACATTCAGTACTTC CASRDRNIQYF TRBV28 many TRBD1 TRBJ2-4 11
TGTGCCAGCAGACTAGCGGAGCAAGAGACCCAGTACTTC CASRLAEQETQYF TRBV7-2 . TRBD2 TRBJ2-5 13
TGTGCCAGTAGTATGACAGGGGGCATGGAGACCCAGTACTTC CASSMTGGMETQYF TRBV19 . TRBD1 TRBJ2-5 14
TGTGCCAGCAGCCAAGCCGGGACAGGGAACACCGGGGAGCTGTTTTTT CASSQAGTGNTGELFF TRBV4-2 . TRBD1 TRBJ2-2 16
TGTGCCAGTAGTCGCCTGACAGGGGGCCGCGACTATGGCTACACCTTC CASSRLTGGRDYGYTF TRBV19 once TRBD1 TRBJ1-2 16
TGTGCCAGCAGCCTTAGCGGGGGGACTTCCTACGAGCAGTACTTC CASSLSGGTSYEQYF TRBV9 . TRBD2 TRBJ2-7 15
TGCGCCAGCAGCCAAGATACAGGGGGTGGAACTAATGAAAAACTGTTTTTT CASSQDTGGGTNEKLFF TRBV4-3 few TRBD1 TRBJ1-4 17
TGTGCCAGCAGCCAAGATCCCCTAGCGGGGGGGCTTTTGAGTGAGCAGTACTTC CASSQDPLAGGLLSEQYF TRBV4-2 . TRBD2 TRBJ2-7 18
TGTGCCAGCAGCATACAGGGGTCCGGTGAGCAGTTCTTC CASSIQGSGEQFF TRBV7-9 . TRBD1 TRBJ2-1 13
TGTGCCAGCAGTTACAGGGCAGGGCTCACTGAAGCTTTCTTT CASSYRAGLTEAFF TRBV6-5 few . TRBJ1-1 14
TGTGCCAGCAGCAAACGGGACAACTACGAGCAGTACTTC CASSKRDNYEQYF TRBV7-9 . . TRBJ2-7 13